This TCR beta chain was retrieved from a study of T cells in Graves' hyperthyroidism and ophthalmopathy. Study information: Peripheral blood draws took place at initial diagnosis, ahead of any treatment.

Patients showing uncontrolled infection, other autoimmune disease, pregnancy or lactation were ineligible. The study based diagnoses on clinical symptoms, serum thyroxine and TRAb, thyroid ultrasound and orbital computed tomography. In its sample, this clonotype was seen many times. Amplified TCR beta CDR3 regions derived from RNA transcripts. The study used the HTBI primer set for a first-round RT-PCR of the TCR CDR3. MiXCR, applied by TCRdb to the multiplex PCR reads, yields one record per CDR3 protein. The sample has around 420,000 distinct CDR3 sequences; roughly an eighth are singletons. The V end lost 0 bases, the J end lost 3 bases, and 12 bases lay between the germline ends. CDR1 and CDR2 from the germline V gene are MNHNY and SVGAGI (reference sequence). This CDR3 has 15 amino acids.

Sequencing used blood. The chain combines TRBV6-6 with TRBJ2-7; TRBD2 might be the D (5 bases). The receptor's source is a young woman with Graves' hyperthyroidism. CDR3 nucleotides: TGTGCCAGCAGTTACTCCCAGCGGAGCTTCTACGAGCAGTACTTC. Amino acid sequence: CASSYSQRSFYEQYF.